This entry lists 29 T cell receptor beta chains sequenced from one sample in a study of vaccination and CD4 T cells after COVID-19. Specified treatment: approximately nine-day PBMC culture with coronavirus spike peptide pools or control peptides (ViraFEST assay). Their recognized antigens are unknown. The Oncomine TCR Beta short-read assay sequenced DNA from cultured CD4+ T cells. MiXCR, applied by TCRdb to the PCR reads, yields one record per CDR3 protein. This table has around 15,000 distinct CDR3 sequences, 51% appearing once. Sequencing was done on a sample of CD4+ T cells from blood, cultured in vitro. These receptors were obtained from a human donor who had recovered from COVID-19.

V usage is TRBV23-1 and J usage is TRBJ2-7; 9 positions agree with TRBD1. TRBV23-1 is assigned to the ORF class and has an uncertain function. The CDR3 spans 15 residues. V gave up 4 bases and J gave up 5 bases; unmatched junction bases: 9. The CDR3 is CASSPLRTGDHEQYF. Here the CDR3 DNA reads TGCGCCAGCAGTCCGCTTAGGACAGGGGACCACGAGCAGTACTTC.

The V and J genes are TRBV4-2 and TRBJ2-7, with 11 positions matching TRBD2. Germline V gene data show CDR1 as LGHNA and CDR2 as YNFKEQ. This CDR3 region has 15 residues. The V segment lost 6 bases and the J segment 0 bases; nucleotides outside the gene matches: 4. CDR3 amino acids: CASRKTSGDSYEQYF. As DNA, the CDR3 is TGTGCCAGCAGGAAGACTAGCGGGGACTCCTACGAGCAGTACTTC.

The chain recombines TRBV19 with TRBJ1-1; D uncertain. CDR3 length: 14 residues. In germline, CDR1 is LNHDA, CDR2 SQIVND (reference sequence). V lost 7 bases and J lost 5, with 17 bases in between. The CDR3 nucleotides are TGTGCCAGTATGAGGAGAGGTCCCGAAACTGAAGCTTTCTTT. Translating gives CASMRRGPETEAFF.

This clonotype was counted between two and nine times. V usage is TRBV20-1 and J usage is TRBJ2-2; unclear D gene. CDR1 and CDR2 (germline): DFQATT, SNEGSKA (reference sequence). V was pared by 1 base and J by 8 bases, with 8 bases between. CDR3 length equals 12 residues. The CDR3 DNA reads TGCAGTGCTAGAGGCGGTACTGGGGAGCTGTTTTTT. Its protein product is CSARGGTGELFF.

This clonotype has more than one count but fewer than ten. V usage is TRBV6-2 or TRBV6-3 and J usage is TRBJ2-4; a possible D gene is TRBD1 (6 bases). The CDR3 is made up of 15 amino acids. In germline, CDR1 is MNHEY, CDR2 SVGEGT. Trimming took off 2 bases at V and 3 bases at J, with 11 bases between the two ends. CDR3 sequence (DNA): TGTGCCAGCAGTTACGAGGGGGTGGGCAAAAACATTCAGTACTTC. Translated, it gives CASSYEGVGKNIQYF.

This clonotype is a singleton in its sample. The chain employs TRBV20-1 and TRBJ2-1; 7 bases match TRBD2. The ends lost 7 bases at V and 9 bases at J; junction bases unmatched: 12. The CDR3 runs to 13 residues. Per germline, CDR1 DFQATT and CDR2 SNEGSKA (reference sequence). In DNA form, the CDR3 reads TGCAGTGTTCGCGGGAGAGGCTTGGGTGAGCAGTTCTTC. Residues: CSVRGRGLGEQFF.

CDR3 in amino acids: CASRGASGNTIYF. The CDR3 coding sequence is TGTGCCAGCAGGGGGGCCTCTGGAAACACCATATATTTT. The genes are TRBV6-1 and TRBJ1-3; D perhaps matches TRBD1 (6 bases). CDR1 and CDR2 (germline): MNHNS, SASEGT. This CDR3 is 13 amino acids long. The V and J ends lost 6 bases and 0 bases respectively, with 6 bases between them.

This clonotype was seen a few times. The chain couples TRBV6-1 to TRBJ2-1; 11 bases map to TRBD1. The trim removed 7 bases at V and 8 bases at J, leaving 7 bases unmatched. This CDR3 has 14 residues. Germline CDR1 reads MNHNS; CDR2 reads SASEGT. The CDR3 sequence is CASKAGQGADEQFF. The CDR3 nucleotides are TGTGCCAGCAAGGCTGGACAGGGGGCCGATGAGCAGTTCTTC.

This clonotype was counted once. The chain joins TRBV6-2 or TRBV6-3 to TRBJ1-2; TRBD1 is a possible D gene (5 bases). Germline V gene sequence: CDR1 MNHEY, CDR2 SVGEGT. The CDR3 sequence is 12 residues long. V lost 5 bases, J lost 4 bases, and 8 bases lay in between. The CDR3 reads CASSGQFYGYTF. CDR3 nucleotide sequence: TGTGCCAGCAGTGGACAATTCTATGGCTACACCTTC.

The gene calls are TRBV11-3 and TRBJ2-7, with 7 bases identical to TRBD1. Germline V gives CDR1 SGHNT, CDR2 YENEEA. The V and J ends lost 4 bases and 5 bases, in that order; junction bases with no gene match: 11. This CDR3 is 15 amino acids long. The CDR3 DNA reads TGTGCCAGCAGCTCCCCCAGGGGGACAGCCCACGAGCAGTACTTC. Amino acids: CASSSPRGTAHEQYF. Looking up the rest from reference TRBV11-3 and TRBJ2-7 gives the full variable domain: EAGVVQSPRYKIIEKKQPVAFWCNPISGHNTLYWYLQNLGQGPELLIRYENEEAVDDSQLPKDRFSAERLKGVDSTLKIQPAELGDSAVYLCASSSPRGTAHEQYFGPGTRLTVT.

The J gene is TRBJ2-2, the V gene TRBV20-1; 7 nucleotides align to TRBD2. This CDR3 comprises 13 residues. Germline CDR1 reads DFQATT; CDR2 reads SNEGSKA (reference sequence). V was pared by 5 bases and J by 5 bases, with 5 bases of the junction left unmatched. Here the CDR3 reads CSAWTGGTGELFF. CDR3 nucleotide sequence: TGCAGTGCTTGGACCGGGGGGACCGGGGAGCTGTTTTTT.

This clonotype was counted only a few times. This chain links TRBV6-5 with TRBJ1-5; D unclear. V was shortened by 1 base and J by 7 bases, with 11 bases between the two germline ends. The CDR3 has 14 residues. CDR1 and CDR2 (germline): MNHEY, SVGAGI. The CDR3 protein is CASSYFLGRQPQHF. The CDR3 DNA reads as TGTGCCAGCAGTTACTTCCTGGGGAGGCAGCCCCAGCATTTT.

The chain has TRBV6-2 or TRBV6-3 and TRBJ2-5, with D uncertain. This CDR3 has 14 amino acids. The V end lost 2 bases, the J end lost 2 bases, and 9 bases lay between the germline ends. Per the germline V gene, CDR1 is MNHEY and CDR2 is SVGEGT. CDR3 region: CASSYASRQETQYF. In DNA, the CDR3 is TGTGCCAGCAGTTACGCCAGCCGACAAGAGACCCAGTACTTC.

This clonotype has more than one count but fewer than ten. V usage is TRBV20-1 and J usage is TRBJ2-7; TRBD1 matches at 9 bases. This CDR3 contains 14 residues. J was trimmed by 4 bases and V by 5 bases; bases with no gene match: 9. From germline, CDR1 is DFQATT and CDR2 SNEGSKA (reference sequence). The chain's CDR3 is CSAETRDRAYEQYF. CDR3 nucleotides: TGCAGTGCTGAAACCCGGGACAGGGCTTACGAGCAGTACTTC.

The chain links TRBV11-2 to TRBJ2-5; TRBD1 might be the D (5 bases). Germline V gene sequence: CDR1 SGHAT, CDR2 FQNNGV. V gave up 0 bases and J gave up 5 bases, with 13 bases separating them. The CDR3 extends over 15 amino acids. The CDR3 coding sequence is TGTGCCAGCAGCTTAGATCTGGTCAGGGTGGAGACCCAGTACTTC. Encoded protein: CASSLDLVRVETQYF.

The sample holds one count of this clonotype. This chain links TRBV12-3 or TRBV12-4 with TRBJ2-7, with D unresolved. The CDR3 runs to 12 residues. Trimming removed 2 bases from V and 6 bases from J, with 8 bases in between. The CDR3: CASSLMASEQYF. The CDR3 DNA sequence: TGTGCCAGCAGTTTAATGGCGTCCGAGCAGTACTTC.

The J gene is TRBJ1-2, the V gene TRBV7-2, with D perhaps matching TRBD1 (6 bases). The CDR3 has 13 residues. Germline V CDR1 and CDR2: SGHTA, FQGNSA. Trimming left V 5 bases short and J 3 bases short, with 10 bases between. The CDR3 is CASSEGGHYGYTF. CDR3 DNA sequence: TGTGCCAGCAGCGAAGGGGGGCACTATGGCTACACCTTC.

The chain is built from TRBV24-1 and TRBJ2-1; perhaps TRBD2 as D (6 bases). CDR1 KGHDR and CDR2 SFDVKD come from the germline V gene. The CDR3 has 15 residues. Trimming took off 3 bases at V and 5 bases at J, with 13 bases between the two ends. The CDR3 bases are TGTGCCACCAGTGATCCGGGGGTCTCGGACAATGAGCAGTTCTTC. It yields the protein CATSDPGVSDNEQFF.

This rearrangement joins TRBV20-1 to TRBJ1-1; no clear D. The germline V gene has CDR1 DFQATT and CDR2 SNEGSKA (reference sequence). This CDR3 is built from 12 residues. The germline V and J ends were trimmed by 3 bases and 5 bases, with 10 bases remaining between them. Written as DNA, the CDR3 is TGCAGTGCTAGGATGGGTGGGACTGAAGCTTTCTTT. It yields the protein CSARMGGTEAFF.

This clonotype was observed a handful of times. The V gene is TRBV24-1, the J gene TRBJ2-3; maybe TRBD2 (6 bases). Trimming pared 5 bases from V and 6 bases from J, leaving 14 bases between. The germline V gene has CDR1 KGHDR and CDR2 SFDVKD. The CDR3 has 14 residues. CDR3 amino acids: CATSGEGRGDTQYF. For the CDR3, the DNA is TGTGCCACCAGTGGTGAGGGCCGGGGGGATACGCAGTATTTT.

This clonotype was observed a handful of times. The CDR3, as DNA: TGTGCCAGCAGTTACGAGACGATGAACACTGAAGCTTTCTTT. It translates to CASSYETMNTEAFF. The rearrangement links TRBV6-5 to TRBJ1-1; D unclear. The CDR3 contains 14 residues. The germline gives CDR1 MNHEY, CDR2 SVGAGI. V shed 2 bases and J shed 0 bases, with 7 bases lying between them.

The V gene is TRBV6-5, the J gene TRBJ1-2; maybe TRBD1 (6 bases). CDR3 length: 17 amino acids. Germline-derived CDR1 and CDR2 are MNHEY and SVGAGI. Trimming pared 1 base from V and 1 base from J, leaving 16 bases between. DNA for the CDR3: TGTGCCAGCAGTTACTTCAACCCAGGGGAGTTTAACTATGGCTACACCTTC. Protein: CASSYFNPGEFNYGYTF.

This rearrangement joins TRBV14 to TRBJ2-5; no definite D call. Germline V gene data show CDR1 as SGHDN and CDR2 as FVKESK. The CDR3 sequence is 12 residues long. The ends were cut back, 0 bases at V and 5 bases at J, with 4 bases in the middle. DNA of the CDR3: TGTGCCAGCAGCCAAGAGCGGGAGACCCAGTACTTC. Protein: CASSQERETQYF. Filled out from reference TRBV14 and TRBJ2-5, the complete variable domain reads EAGVTQFPSHSVIEKGQTVTLRCDPISGHDNLYWYRRVMGKEIKFLLHFVKESKQDESGMPNNRFLAERTGGTYSTLKVQPAELEDSGVYFCASSQERETQYFGPGTRLLVL.

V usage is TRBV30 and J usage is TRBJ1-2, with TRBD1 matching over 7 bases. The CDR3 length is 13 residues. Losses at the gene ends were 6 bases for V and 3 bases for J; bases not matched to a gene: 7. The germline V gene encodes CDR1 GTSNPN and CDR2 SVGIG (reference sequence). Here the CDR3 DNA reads TGTGCCTGCCGCACAGGGGAAGACTATGGCTACACCTTC. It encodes CACRTGEDYGYTF.

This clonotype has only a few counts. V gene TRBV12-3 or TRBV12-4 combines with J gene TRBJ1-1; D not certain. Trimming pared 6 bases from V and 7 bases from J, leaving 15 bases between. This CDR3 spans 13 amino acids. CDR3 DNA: TGTGCCAGCAGCGAAAATAAGGGCCATGAAGCTTTCTTT. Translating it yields CASSENKGHEAFF.

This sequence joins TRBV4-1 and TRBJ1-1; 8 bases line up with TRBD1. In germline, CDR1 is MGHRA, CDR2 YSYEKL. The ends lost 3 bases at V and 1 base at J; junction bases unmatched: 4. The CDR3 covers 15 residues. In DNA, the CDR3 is TGCGCCAGCAGCCACCTAGGGACAGGGAACACTGAAGCTTTCTTT. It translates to CASSHLGTGNTEAFF.

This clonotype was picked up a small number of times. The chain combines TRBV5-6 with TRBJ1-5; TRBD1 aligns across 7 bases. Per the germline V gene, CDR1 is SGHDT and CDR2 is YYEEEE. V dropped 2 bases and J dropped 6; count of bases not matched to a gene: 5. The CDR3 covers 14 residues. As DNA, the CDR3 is TGTGCCAGCAGCTTTAGGGCAGGGGGTCAGCCCCAGCATTTT. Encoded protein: CASSFRAGGQPQHF.

The CDR3 nucleotides are TGCGCCAGCAGCCGCATGGGGACTAGCGGTTACAATGAGCAGTTCTTC. This translates into CASSRMGTSGYNEQFF. The chain carries TRBV4-3 and TRBJ2-1; 11 nucleotides match TRBD2. This CDR3 has 16 amino acids. Germline V gives CDR1 LGHNA, CDR2 YSLEER. With 4 bases clipped from V and 4 bases from J, the junction kept 6 bases outside the gene matches.

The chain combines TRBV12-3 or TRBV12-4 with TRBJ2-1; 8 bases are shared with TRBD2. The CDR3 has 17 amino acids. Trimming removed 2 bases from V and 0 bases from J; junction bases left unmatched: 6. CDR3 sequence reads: CASSLRAGGSSYNEQFF. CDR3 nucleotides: TGTGCCAGCAGTTTAAGGGCGGGAGGAAGCTCCTACAATGAGCAGTTCTTC.